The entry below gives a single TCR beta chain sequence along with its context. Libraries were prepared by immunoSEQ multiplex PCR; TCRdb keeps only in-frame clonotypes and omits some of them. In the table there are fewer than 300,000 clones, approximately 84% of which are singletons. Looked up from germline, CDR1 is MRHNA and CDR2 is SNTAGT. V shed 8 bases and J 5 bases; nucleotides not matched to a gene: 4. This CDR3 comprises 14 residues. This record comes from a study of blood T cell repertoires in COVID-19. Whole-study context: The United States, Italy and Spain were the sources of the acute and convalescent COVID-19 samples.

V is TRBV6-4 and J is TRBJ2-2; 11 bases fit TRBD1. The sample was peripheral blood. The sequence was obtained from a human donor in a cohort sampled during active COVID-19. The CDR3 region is CASRGQGATGELFF. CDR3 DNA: TGTGCCAGCCGAGGACAGGGGGCGACCGGGGAGCTGTTTTTT.